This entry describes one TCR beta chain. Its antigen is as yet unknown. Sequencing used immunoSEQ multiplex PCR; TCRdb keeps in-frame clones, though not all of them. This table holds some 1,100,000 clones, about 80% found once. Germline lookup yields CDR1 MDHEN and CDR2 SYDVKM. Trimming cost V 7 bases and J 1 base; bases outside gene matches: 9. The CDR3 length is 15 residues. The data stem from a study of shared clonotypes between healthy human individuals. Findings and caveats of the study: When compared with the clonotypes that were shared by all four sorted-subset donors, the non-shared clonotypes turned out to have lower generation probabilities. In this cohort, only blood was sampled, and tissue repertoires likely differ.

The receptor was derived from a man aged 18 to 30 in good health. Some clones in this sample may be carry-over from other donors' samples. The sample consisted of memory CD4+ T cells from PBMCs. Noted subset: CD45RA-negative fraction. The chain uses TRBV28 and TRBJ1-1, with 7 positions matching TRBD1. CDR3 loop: CASNTEGAGNTEAFF. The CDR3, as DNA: TGTGCCAGCAATACAGAGGGGGCCGGGAACACTGAAGCTTTCTTT.